This entry concerns a single TCR beta chain. These data are taken from a study of blood T cells in healthy people across ages. It was with a sample-barcoded 5' primer and a J-beta primer mix that a second PCR of roughly 7 to 12 cycles was run. TCRdb reanalysed the 5' RACE reads using MiXCR and keeps one entry per CDR3 protein. Among 850,000 or so distinct CDR3 sequences listed, 25% to 30% were seen once. This CDR3 comprises 14 residues. The V and J ends lost 2 bases and 2 bases respectively, with 6 bases between them. The germline CDR1 and CDR2 sequences are SGHTA and FQGNSA. This TCR was sampled from a woman over 75 in good health. The chain combines TRBV7-2 with TRBJ2-2; D is ambiguous. The sample taken for sequencing was blood. CDR3 in DNA: TGTGCCAGCAGCTTACAGGCCAACACCGGGGAGCTGTTTTTT. Translating it yields CASSLQANTGELFF.